The present entry profiles one T cell receptor beta chain with its context. This clonotype occurred a few times. The antigen it binds to is not known. Base qualities are not provided; no much larger clone lies one nucleotide away. The library was generated by 5' RACE. Sequenced on an Illumina HiSeq 2000. A universal primer binding site was added through template switching, and the final cDNA carried a unique molecular identifier so that TCR cDNA molecules could be counted accurately. First-strand cDNA for TCR alpha and beta chains was synthesized from specific primers in the conserved constant-segment region. To control for contamination, every cDNA library was double barcoded, receiving both a SMART-Mk sample barcode and Illumina barcodes. Two successive PCR steps introduced TruSeq adapter sequences along with Illumina sample barcodes. Sequencing of the TCR alpha and beta cDNA libraries was done on the Illumina HiSeq platform using custom primers. In the paper's pipeline: Raw reads were processed with MiGEC to extract unique molecular identifiers, and MiXCR was used to determine CDR3 positions. Recombination models were inferred per individual with the repgenHMM and IGoR tools using an EM algorithm. Shared clonotype analysis was performed with the tcR package in R, normalizing sharing by the product of cloneset sizes. To study raw recombination without the effects of thymic and clonal selection, out-of-frame nonproductive sequences were analyzed. TCRdb reran the public reads through fastp at Q25 and MiXCR, keeping productive beta chains. Entries are consolidated by CDR3 protein sequence, retaining the most common genes and DNA. It is TCRdb's table, rather than the study itself, that gives the V and J calls and clone size. The sample table contains 200,000 to 250,000 distinct CDR3 sequences; only one count was recorded for 6% to 7% of them. The ten largest clonotypes hold approximately 14% of the sample.

Only healthy Caucasian donors were included. The twin cohort comprised three pairs of female monozygotic twins, all aged roughly 18 to 30 years. Positive isolation kits from Invitrogen were used to isolate CD4+ and CD8+ T cell populations. The CDR3, from cysteine to phenylalanine, totals 15 residues. Only the CDR3 DNA stays, 45 bases, in frame from base 1. V lost 7 bases and J lost 4 bases; the stretch between them is 17 bases long. CDR1 SEHNR and CDR2 FQNEAQ are derived from the germline V gene (reference sequence). The sample belongs to a study of identical twins (dated by TCRdb to 2016 to 2017). In terms of the full investigation: The study deep-sequenced TCR alpha and beta repertoires from monozygotic twins, unrelated adults of various ages and cord blood to test whether fetal clonotypes persist. To rule out contamination, the twin experiments were replicated at different times with different library preparation protocols. General study outcomes and caveats: Abundant cord blood beta clonotypes carried fewer insertions; young adult naive repertoires showed a weaker similar trend, while memory repertoires showed none. Excess twin sharing in beta out-of-frame sequences was weaker because fewer shared sequences lowered the signal-to-noise ratio. In monozygotic twins, recombination models systematically underestimated out-of-frame TCR alpha sharing, but the models matched the sharing seen between unrelated individuals. Invariant T cells such as MAIT and iNKT could partly confound zero-insertion analyses, though diverse VJ usage argued against this for most clonotypes. Because the same donors could not be followed over many years, the conclusions relied on cross-sectional statistical analysis. Compared with coincidental sharing between unrelated individuals, out-of-frame TCR alpha sequences shared between twins showed an excess of sequences with low generation probability.

The sample was also linked to a second study, of T cells expressing NK-cell markers. The second study also describes: TCR beta-chain repertoires were profiled in sorted CD3+CD56+NKG2C+, CD3+CD56+NKG2C- and CD3+CD56-NKG2C+ T-cell subsets from about 8 donors. Among the eight sequenced donors, seven were HCMV-seropositive and one was HCMV-seronegative. To restrict sorting to alphabetaTCR-expressing T cells, an anti-gammadeltaTCR antibody was added in several experiments. In five to seven donors, the dominant CD3+CD56+NKG2C+ clonotypes were among the top 10 CD8+ clonotypes and accounted for about 1.0-7.5% of CD8+ T cells. Those dominant clonotypes were again the most abundant among CD3+CD56-NKG2C+ cells in a handful of donors, at roughly 28.3-60.1%. Whether the expanded NKG2C-expressing T cell clones were specific for HCMV antigens was left unclear. Randomly selected healthy volunteers, three men and five women, were used as the eight sequenced donors. To determine HCMV serostatus, a commercial ELISA kit was used to detect HCMV-specific IgG in serum. MIGEC handled demultiplexing of the reads and grouping by UMI, while MiTCR was used to assemble and quantify clonotypes. To remove erroneous sequences, TCR cDNA sequences were retained only when supported by two or more reads. The tcR package was used for downstream repertoire analysis, and clonotypes were matched across fractions by CDR3 nucleotide sequence plus V segment. VDJmatch was used to annotate antigen specificity against VDJdb, with one amino acid substitution in CDR3 permitted.

The origin of this receptor is a woman younger than 30 in good health. This sequence uses TRBV7-9 and TRBJ2-1; 5 matching bases give a weak D call of TRBD1. Sequenced sample: CD8+ T cells sorted from blood. The nucleotides read TGTGCCAGCAACTCCCCTGGGGCGGCGTACAATGAGCAGTTCTTC. Its product reads: CASNSPGAAYNEQFF.